This TCR beta chain emerged from a study of molecular identifiers for immune sequencing clone quantification. There are a few counts of this clonotype. Generation of bulk TCR libraries relied on previously described methods and listed TCR primers. One entry per CDR3 protein, called by TCRdb with MiXCR from the PCR reads. The sample has about 500,000 distinct CDR3 sequences; over 20% are singletons. The naive CD8 libraries originated from between roughly 20,000 and 1,000,000 sorted cells and drew on 10%, 30% or 50% RNA. Sorting recovered naive CD8 T cells on a CD8+CD4-CCR7+CD45RA+ profile. The source of this sequence is a human donor in good health. Some libraries in this study had Jurkat cell RNA spiked in. Input material: naive CD8+ T cells from blood, with Jurkat cell RNA spiked in. Subset meaning: FACS-sorted CD8+CD4-CCR7+CD45RA+ naive T cells.

CDR3 bases: TGCGCCAGCAGCCAAAAGACAGGGGGCCAGGGGGAAGCTTTCTTT. Encoded protein: CASSQKTGGQGEAFF. The gene calls are TRBV4-1 and TRBJ1-1; 10 nucleotides agree with TRBD1. With V trimmed by 2 bases and J by 8 bases, 8 bases remained unmatched. From germline, CDR1 is MGHRA and CDR2 YSYEKL. The length of the CDR3 is 15 residues.